The 19 T cell receptor beta chains presented below share a single source sample, sequenced in a study of pediatric ulcerative colitis. The rectum was sampled with one to two pinch biopsies at colonoscopy. This table comes from immunoSEQ multiplex PCR, and its TCRdb copy is limited to in-frame clones, with some not included. The sample lists approximately 37,000 clones, 65% to 80% occurring once. The sequenced sample consisted of gut tissue. These TCRs come from a boy aged 5 to 17 with severe ulcerative colitis.

This rearrangement joins TRBV28 to TRBJ1-2; D ambiguous. Per germline, CDR1 MDHEN and CDR2 SYDVKM. Trimming took 4 bases from V and 1 from J, leaving 7 bases between them. The CDR3 sequence is 13 residues long. CDR3 protein: CASSSGNNYGYTF. The CDR3 coding sequence is TGTGCCAGCAGTTCCGGGAATAACTATGGCTACACCTTC.

This clone was recorded once. The V call is TRBV15, the J call TRBJ2-7; 9 bases are shared with TRBD1. Germline CDR1 LNHNV, CDR2 YYDKDF (reference sequence). This CDR3 is built from 16 residues. Trimming removed 4 bases from V and 5 bases from J; junction bases left unmatched: 12. CDR3 sequence reads: CATSTADRGVFNEQYF. DNA for the CDR3: TGTGCCACCAGCACAGCGGACAGGGGTGTTTTCAACGAGCAGTACTTC.

J is TRBJ1-1 and V is TRBV10-3; TRBD1 is a possible D gene (5 bases). CDR3 length: 12 residues. V was clipped by 3 bases and J by 9 bases, with 11 bases between them. Germline V lookup: CDR1 ENHRY, CDR2 SYGVKD. The CDR3: CAISDQGDQAFF. The CDR3 coding sequence is TGTGCCATCAGTGATCAGGGTGACCAAGCTTTCTTT.

The rearrangement uses TRBV5-1 and TRBJ2-1; tentative D call: TRBD2 (5 bases). In germline, CDR1 is SGHRS, CDR2 YFSETQ. The V gene lost 0 bases and the J gene lost 7 bases, with 14 bases spanning the gap. The CDR3 is 15 amino acids. The CDR3 nucleotides are TGCGCCAGCAGCTTGGGTGGCGGGTCTGTGAATGAGCAGTTCTTC. Translating gives CASSLGGGSVNEQFF. The variable domain in full, with the rest retrieved from reference TRBV5-1 and TRBJ2-1, is KAGVTQTPRYLIKTRGQQVTLSCSPISGHRSVSWYQQTPGQGLQFLFEYFSETQRNKGNFPGRFSGRQFSNSRSEMNVSTLELGDSALYLCASSLGGGSVNEQFFGPGTRLTVL.

V gene TRBV5-1 combines with J gene TRBJ2-7; D ambiguous. CDR3 length: 14 amino acids. V lost 7 bases, J lost 5 bases, and 19 bases lay in between. The germline gives CDR1 SGHRS, CDR2 YFSETQ. The CDR3 reads CASGWWTNEDEQYF. Written as DNA, the CDR3 is TGCGCCAGCGGGTGGTGGACCAACGAAGACGAGCAGTACTTC.

The CDR3 here is CASRETGGYYGYTF. CDR3 coding DNA: TGTGCCAGCAGGGAGACAGGGGGATACTATGGCTACACCTTC. This chain links TRBV6-1 with TRBJ1-2; 9 bases agree with TRBD1. V was clipped by 6 bases and J by 3 bases; unmatched bases: 5. This CDR3 comprises 14 residues. Per the germline V gene, CDR1 is MNHNS and CDR2 is SASEGT.

The chain carries TRBV10-3 and TRBJ1-2; a possible D gene is TRBD1 (6 bases). V was cut by 6 bases and J by 1 base, with 18 bases left in between. The CDR3 is 16 residues long. Germline assignment: CDR1 ENHRY and CDR2 SYGVKD. The chain's CDR3 is CAISPSQGNVNYGYTF. In nucleotides, the CDR3 is TGTGCCATCAGCCCATCACAGGGAAACGTTAACTATGGCTACACCTTC.

CDR3 in amino acids: CASSSVWAGTYNEQFF. In DNA form, the CDR3 reads TGTGCCAGCAGCTCCGTTTGGGCGGGGACCTACAATGAGCAGTTCTTC. J is TRBJ2-1 and V is TRBV11-3; D may be TRBD2 (6 bases). The CDR3 runs to 16 residues. V gave up 4 bases and J gave up 2 bases, with 15 bases separating them. Per the germline V gene, CDR1 is SGHNT and CDR2 is YENEEA.

This clone appeared a few times. The V call is TRBV2, the J call TRBJ2-5; TRBD1 matches at 7 bases. The CDR3 sequence is 16 residues long. CDR1 SNHLY and CDR2 FYNNEI come from the germline V gene. V shed 5 bases, J shed 2 bases, and the junction held 11 bases outside the gene matches. The CDR3 loop reads CASSTTRGLFQETQYF. CDR3 DNA sequence: TGTGCCAGCAGTACGACGAGGGGGCTGTTTCAAGAGACCCAGTACTTC.

The rearrangement links TRBV7-3 to TRBJ2-1; the D is unclear. V lost 4 bases to trimming and J lost 6 bases, with 13 bases between them. The CDR3 consists of 14 residues. The germline CDR1 and CDR2 sequences are SGHTA and FQGTGA. The CDR3 region has the DNA TGTGCCAGCAGCTCCCCACCACATATCAATGAGCAGTTCTTC. Translated, it gives CASSSPPHINEQFF.

The rearrangement links TRBV4-1 to TRBJ1-4, with D perhaps TRBD1 (5 bases). The CDR3 contains 15 residues. Germline V gene data show CDR1 as MGHRA and CDR2 as YSYEKL. V was trimmed by 4 bases and J by 0 bases, leaving 9 bases between them. CDR3 loop: CASSRQFSTNEKLFF. In DNA form, the CDR3 reads TGCGCCAGCAGCCGACAGTTCTCAACTAATGAAAAACTGTTTTTT.

The sample holds a few counts of this clone. The chain is built from TRBV28 and TRBJ1-4, with TRBD1 identical over 9 bases. Trimming cost V 8 bases and J 7 bases; bases outside gene matches: 5. The CDR3 is 13 residues long. Germline V CDR1 and CDR2: MDHEN, SYDVKM. CDR3 in amino acids: CASGLTGGEKLFF. DNA of the CDR3: TGTGCCAGCGGACTGACAGGGGGTGAAAAACTGTTTTTT.

The V gene is TRBV28, the J gene TRBJ1-2; perhaps TRBD1 as D (5 bases). The CDR3 loop spans 15 amino acids. Germline-derived CDR1 and CDR2 are MDHEN and SYDVKM. The germline V and J ends were trimmed by 2 bases and 4 bases, with 14 bases remaining between them. CDR3 DNA: TGTGCCAGCAGTTTACCGACAGCCGGTACCTATGGCTACACCTTC. It encodes CASSLPTAGTYGYTF.

The CDR3 region is CASGLVGGAHTDTQYF. In DNA, the CDR3 is TGTGCTAGTGGTTTGGTAGGCGGGGCTCACACAGATACGCAGTATTTT. This rearrangement joins TRBV12-5 to TRBJ2-3, with D possibly matching TRBD2 (6 bases). V was pared by 0 bases and J by 2 bases, with 12 bases between. The CDR3 sequence is 16 residues long. Germline V gene lookup returns CDR1 LGHNT and CDR2 FRNRAP.

This clone was seen a single time. The chain couples TRBV5-1 to TRBJ1-4; TRBD1 is a possible D gene (6 bases). This CDR3 spans 16 amino acids. Germline lookup yields CDR1 SGHRS and CDR2 YFSETQ. V shed 4 bases and J shed 0 bases, with 13 bases lying between them. The CDR3 region has the DNA TGCGCCAGCAGCCCAGGACCAGGGGCAACTAATGAAAAACTGTTTTTT. It translates to CASSPGPGATNEKLFF. Looking up the rest from reference TRBV5-1 and TRBJ1-4 gives the full variable domain: KAGVTQTPRYLIKTRGQQVTLSCSPISGHRSVSWYQQTPGQGLQFLFEYFSETQRNKGNFPGRFSGRQFSNSRSEMNVSTLELGDSALYLCASSPGPGATNEKLFFGSGTQLSVL.

The chain couples TRBV5-4 to TRBJ2-6; 8 nucleotides line up with TRBD1. From germline, CDR1 is SGHNT and CDR2 YYREEE (reference sequence). The ends lost 4 bases at V and 2 bases at J; junction bases unmatched: 2. This CDR3 is 15 amino acids long. CDR3 protein: CASSQDRAGANVLTF. CDR3 nucleotide sequence: TGTGCCAGCAGCCAGGACAGGGCTGGGGCCAACGTCCTGACTTTC. Variable domain in full (rest from reference TRBV5-4 and TRBJ2-6): ETGVTQSPTHLIKTRGQQVTLRCSSQSGHNTVSWYQQALGQGPQFIFQYYREEENGRGNFPPRFSGLQFPNYSSELNVNALELDDSALYLCASSQDRAGANVLTFGAGSRLTVL.

This clone has more than one count but fewer than ten. This chain joins TRBV6-5 and TRBJ2-7; D might be TRBD1 (5 bases). The V and J ends lost 0 bases and 4 bases respectively, with 13 bases between them. The germline V gene encodes CDR1 MNHEY and CDR2 SVGAGI. CDR3 length: 15 amino acids. The DNA of the CDR3 is TGTGCCAGCAGTTACTCACAGGTTCCACGGTACGAGCAGTACTTC. It yields the protein CASSYSQVPRYEQYF.

Written as DNA, the CDR3 is TGTGCCAGCAGCCGGGACAGGGCTGGAAAACTGTTTTTT. It codes for CASSRDRAGKLFF. V and J are TRBV2 and TRBJ1-4; TRBD1 agrees at 9 bases. Per the germline V gene, CDR1 is SNHLY and CDR2 is FYNNEI. V shed 6 bases and J 10 bases; nucleotides not matched to a gene: 6. The CDR3 spans 13 residues.

V is TRBV9 and J is TRBJ1-2; TRBD1 agrees at 9 bases. The germline gives CDR1 SGDLS, CDR2 YYNGEE. This CDR3 comprises 15 residues. V was pared by 0 bases and J by 5 bases, with 5 bases of the junction left unmatched. DNA of the CDR3: TGTGCCAGCAGCGTAGGGGGGACAGGGTTTTATGGCTACACCTTC. This encodes CASSVGGTGFYGYTF.